This T cell receptor beta chain is from a study of T-cell memory formation after mild COVID-19. Overall study: Across donors, TCR clusters were largely donor specific.

Via MiXCR, TCRdb re-called the 5' RACE reads, giving one row per CDR3 protein. The sample includes hundreds of thousands of distinct CDR3 sequences, roughly 15% of them seen just once. Broader study findings: Later expanders leaned CD4+, whereas day 15 to 85 contracting clones were balanced CD4/CD8. Shrinking CD4+ clones were chiefly CM and EM; CD8+ ones were chiefly EMRA.

This clonotype came up a few times. Its antigen remains unidentified. Specimen: PBMCs or a T cell subset sorted from them (not recorded which). The receptor was isolated from a man between 18 and 29 years old who had mild COVID-19 (a few samples of this study predate the infection). Cell type and time point are not known.

The CDR3 sequence is CSAPDRLSNSPLHF. Here the CDR3 DNA reads TGCAGTGCTCCGGACAGGCTGAGTAATTCACCCCTCCACTTT. This chain joins TRBV20-1 and TRBJ1-6; TRBD1 matches 7 bases. The CDR3 loop spans 14 amino acids. V trimming: 5 bases; J trimming: 6 bases; junction bases outside the gene matches: 7. In germline, CDR1 is DFQATT, CDR2 SNEGSKA (reference sequence).